This record concerns one T cell receptor beta chain sequence. CDR1 and CDR2 (germline): SQVTM, ANQGSEA. V gave up 6 bases and J gave up 5 bases, with 20 bases separating them. This CDR3 comprises 15 residues. This specimen comes from a study of T cell repertoires in cytomegalovirus infection. Overall study context: Public TCR beta signatures indicated both CMV infection and matching HLA type.

TCRdb analysed the reads with MiXCR anew, one entry per CDR3 protein. The data show about 740,000 distinct CDR3 sequences, roughly a third seen once. The chain is built from TRBV29-1 and TRBJ2-1, with a possible D match to TRBD1 (6 bases). Specimen: PBMCs. The sequence came from a human donor in good health (CMV status not recorded). Some clones in this sample may be carry-over from other donors' samples. CDR3 DNA sequence: TGCAGCGTCGCCAGGTCGGACAGAGGGGACAATGAGCAGTTCTTC. Translation gives CSVARSDRGDNEQFF.